The source of this T cell receptor (beta chain) is a study of blood T cell repertoires in COVID-19 (dated by TCRdb to 2020 to 2021). Looking at the study overall: Samples covering the acute and convalescent phases of COVID-19 were provided by collaborators in the United States, Italy and Spain. A de-identified subject ID, COVID-19 status, age in years and sex were almost always included in the sample metadata. The repertoires were made available in a free public database intended to serve as a resource for research on the immune response to SARS-CoV-2. The samples were drawn from the first 160 participants of the ongoing ImmuneRACE study and from 950 to 1,500 subjects provided by 6 global collaborators. The prospective study material was composed of cDNA or gDNA derived from T cells, B-cell-depleted T cells, or PBMCs. Where available, HLA class I and class II types were taken from metadata supplied by the sample provider and were not determined by assay-based typing. Subjects who had been exposed to COVID-19, were actively infected with it, or had recovered from it provided the deeply sampled blood TCRbeta repertoires that made up the dataset. The paper's findings and limits, for the study overall: How much clinical and demographic metadata was included differed by source and by participant, and the metadata was provided uncurated.

To note about this clone: What this receptor recognizes is not known. One base away there is no much larger clone; base qualities are not given.

Each collaborating institution followed its own protocols to collect whole blood in K2EDTA tubes. For TCRbeta analysis, collaborators shipped samples as frozen whole blood, isolated PBMCs, or DNA extracted from either of those sample types. TCRbeta CDR3 regions were amplified from genomic DNA by means of the immunoSEQ Assay, a bias-controlled multiplex PCR. Processing in the source paper ran as follows. The number of nucleated cells in each sample was estimated from the amplification of reference gene primers within the assay. To quantify the absolute abundance of each unique TCRbeta CDR3 rearrangement, sequence reads were collapsed and filtered. For each sample, productive Simpson clonality was calculated as the square root of Simpson's diversity index across productive rearrangements. This immuneACCESS table, as held by TCRdb, lists in-frame sequences with V and J called but not all clones. Of the missing ones, under half trace to an unresolved V gene in checked studies; the others have no known cause. D and trimming come from the DNA, and the V and J calls and clone size come from that table. The sample table holds about 150,000 clones, of which 75% to 85% were seen once. Around 4% of the sample goes to the ten largest clones.

The CDR3 goes from the cysteine to the phenylalanine over 14 residues. Solely the CDR3 DNA is kept, with 42 bases framed from the first base. As encoded in the germline V gene, CDR1 is MDHEN while CDR2 is SYDVKM. Ends trimmed: V by 6 bases, J by 1 base; bases unmatched to a gene: 1. The rearrangement combines TRBV28 with TRBJ2-2; the junction holds 8 bases that match TRBD1. Material for sequencing was peripheral blood. The receptor comes from a man aged 55-75 years with acute or convalescent COVID-19. The bases read TGTGCCAGCAGGGGACAGGTGAACACCGGGGAGCTGTTTTTT. Protein translation: CASRGQVNTGELFF.